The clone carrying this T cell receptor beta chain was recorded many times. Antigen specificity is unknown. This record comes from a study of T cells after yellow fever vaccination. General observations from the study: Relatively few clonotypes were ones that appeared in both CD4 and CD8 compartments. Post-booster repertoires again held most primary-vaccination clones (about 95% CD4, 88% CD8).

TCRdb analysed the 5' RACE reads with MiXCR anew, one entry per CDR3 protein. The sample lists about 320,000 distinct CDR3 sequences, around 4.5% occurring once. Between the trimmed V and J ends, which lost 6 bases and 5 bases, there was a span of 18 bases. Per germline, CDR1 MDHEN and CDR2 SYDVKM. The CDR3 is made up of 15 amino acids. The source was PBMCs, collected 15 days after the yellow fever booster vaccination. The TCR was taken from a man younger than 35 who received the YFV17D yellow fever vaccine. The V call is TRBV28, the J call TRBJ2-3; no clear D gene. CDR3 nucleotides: TGTGCCAGCAGCCCGGCCCTGGTCAGGAAAGATACGCAGTATTTT. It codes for CASSPALVRKDTQYF.